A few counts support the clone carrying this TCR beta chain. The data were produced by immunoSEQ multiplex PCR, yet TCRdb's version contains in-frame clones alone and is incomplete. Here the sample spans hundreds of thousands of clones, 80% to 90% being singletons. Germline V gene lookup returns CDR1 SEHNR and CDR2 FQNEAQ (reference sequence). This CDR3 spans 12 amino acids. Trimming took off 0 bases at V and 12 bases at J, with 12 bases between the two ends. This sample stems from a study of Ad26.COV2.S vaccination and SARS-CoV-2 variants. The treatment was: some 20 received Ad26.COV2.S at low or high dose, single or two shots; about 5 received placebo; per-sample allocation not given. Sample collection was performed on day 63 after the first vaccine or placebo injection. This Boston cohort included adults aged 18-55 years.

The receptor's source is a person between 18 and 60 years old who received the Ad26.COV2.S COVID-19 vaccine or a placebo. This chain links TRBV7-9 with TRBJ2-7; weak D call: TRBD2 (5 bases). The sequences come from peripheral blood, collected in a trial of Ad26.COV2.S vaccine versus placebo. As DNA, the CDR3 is TGTGCCAGCAGCTTAGCGGGCAGCGGCACGTACTTC. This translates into CASSLAGSGTYF.